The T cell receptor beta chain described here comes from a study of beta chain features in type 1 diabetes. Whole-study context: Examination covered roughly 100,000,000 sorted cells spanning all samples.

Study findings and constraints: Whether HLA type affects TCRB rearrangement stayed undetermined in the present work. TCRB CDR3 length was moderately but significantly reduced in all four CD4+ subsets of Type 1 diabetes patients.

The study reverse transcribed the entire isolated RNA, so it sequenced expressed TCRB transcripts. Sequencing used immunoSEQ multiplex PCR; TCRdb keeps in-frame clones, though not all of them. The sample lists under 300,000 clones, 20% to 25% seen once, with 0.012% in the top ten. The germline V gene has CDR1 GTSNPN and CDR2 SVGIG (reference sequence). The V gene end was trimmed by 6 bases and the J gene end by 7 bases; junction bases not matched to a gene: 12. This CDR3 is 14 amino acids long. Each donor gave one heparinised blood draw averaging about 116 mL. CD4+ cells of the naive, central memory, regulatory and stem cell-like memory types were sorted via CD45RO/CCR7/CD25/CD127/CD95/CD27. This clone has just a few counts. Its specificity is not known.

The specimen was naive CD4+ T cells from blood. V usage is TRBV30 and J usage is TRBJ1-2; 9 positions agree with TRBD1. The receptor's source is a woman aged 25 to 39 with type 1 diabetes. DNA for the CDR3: TGTGCCTGCGAACCGGGACAGGGAACGGTTGGCTACACCTTC. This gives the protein CACEPGQGTVGYTF.